This T cell receptor (beta chain) was documented in a study of blood T cell repertoires in COVID-19. Study summary: Samples of COVID-19 (acute and convalescent) were obtained from the United States, Italy and Spain. T cells, B-cell-depleted T cells, or PBMCs supplied cDNA or gDNA.

Germline V lookup: CDR1 MNHEY, CDR2 SVGEGT. Trimming cost V 0 bases and J 4 bases, with 7 bases left between them. The CDR3 has 14 residues. Authors' processing steps: Scientists estimated how many nucleated cells there were by amplifying reference gene primers. The table came from immunoSEQ multiplex PCR; TCRdb's copy has only in-frame clones and leaves some out. V and J calls and clone size are as listed in that table; D and trimming were resolved from the DNA. In the table there are approximately 350,000 clones, about 90% of which are singletons. The sample comprised peripheral blood. The sequence derives from a man aged 35 to 55 with acute or convalescent COVID-19. The V and J genes are TRBV6-2 or TRBV6-3 and TRBJ1-5, with a possible D match to TRBD1 (5 bases). The CDR3 loop reads CASSYSRGNQPQHF. In DNA, the CDR3 is TGTGCCAGCAGTTACTCGCGGGGGAATCAGCCCCAGCATTTT.